This T cell receptor beta chain was recorded in a study of PD-L1 blockade in urothelial cancer. Whole-study context: T cells were recovered from blood samples at a median of approximately 150,000.

TCRdb's table, derived via immunoSEQ multiplex PCR, lists solely in-frame clones and lacks some. The sample has about 82,000 clones, 90% seen once. Urothelial carcinoma affected the patients, and it was locally advanced or metastatic. The sequences come from PBMCs, collected around atezolizumab (anti-PD-L1) treatment. The TCR originated in a man aged 60-69 years with urothelial cancer.

Here the CDR3 reads CASRPGLATETQYF. DNA of the CDR3: TGTGCCAGCAGACCGGGACTAGCCACGGAGACCCAGTACTTC. V usage is TRBV28 and J usage is TRBJ2-5, with 9 bases lining up with TRBD2. Unmatched junction bases numbered 7, after V lost 6 bases and J lost 5 bases. CDR1 is MDHEN and CDR2 is SYDVKM in the germline V gene. The CDR3 length is 14 residues. Combining the CDR3 with reference TRBV28 and TRBJ2-5 gives the whole variable domain DVKVTQSSRYLVKRTGEKVFLECVQDMDHENMFWYRQDPGLGLRLIYFSYDVKMKEKGDIPEGYSVSREKKERFSLILESASTNQTSMYLCASRPGLATETQYFGPGTRLLVL.